These 29 T cell receptor beta chains were sequenced from one sample in a study of blood T cell repertoires in COVID-19. The repertoire was sequenced with immunoSEQ multiplex PCR; TCRdb's copy has only in-frame clones and lacks some. Of about 310,000 clones in the sample, roughly nine tenths were seen once. The sequencing input was peripheral blood. The receptors come from a woman younger than 45 with COVID-19, enrolled during active disease.

Remarks on this clone: One end of the junction fails to match germline, which may point to a read error. This chain connects TRBV7-3 to TRBJ2-3, with 9 positions matching TRBD1. CDR1 is SGHTA, CDR2 FQGTGA, per germline. The CDR3 has 17 residues. This chain's CDR3 is CASRLTPGTGLTDTQYF. In DNA form, the CDR3 reads TGTGCCAGCAGGTTAACGCCCGGGACAGGGCTCACAGATACGCAGTATTTT.

The chain couples TRBV5-4 to TRBJ1-1; TRBD1 agrees at 9 bases. Germline CDR1 and CDR2: SGHNT and YYREEE (reference sequence). The V segment lost 4 bases and the J segment 11 bases; nucleotides outside the gene matches: 18. The CDR3 covers 16 residues. The chain's CDR3 is CASSPDRDRAGAGAFF. The CDR3 DNA is TGTGCCAGCAGCCCGGACCGGGACAGGGCGGGGGCAGGGGCTTTCTTT. The whole variable domain, remainder taken from reference TRBV5-4 and TRBJ1-1, is ETGVTQSPTHLIKTRGQQVTLRCSSQSGHNTVSWYQQALGQGPQFIFQYYREEENGRGNFPPRFSGLQFPNYSSELNVNALELDDSALYLCASSPDRDRAGAGAFFGQGTRLTVV.

The CDR3 bases are TGTGCCAGCAGCACCCAGGGGATCGGCACTGAAGCTTTCTTT. Encoded protein: CASSTQGIGTEAFF. The gene calls are TRBV7-9 and TRBJ1-1, with a weak D call TRBD1 (6 bases). V was trimmed by 5 bases and J by 4 bases, leaving 14 bases between them. Germline CDR1 reads SEHNR; CDR2 reads FQNEAQ (reference sequence). The CDR3 totals 14 residues.

V gene TRBV30 combines with J gene TRBJ1-5, with D tentatively TRBD1 (6 bases). V was clipped by 0 bases and J by 2 bases, with 11 bases between them. The germline gives CDR1 GTSNPN, CDR2 SVGIG (reference sequence). This CDR3 is 15 amino acids long. CDR3 region: CAWSVPGVGNQPQHF. In DNA, the CDR3 is TGTGCCTGGAGTGTCCCAGGGGTGGGCAATCAGCCCCAGCATTTT.

This chain joins TRBV11-2 and TRBJ2-1; the D is unclear. CDR3 length: 15 amino acids. Deletions cut 1 base from V and 5 bases from J, with 12 bases between. Germline loops: CDR1 SGHAT, CDR2 FQNNGV. The CDR3 loop reads CASSLGPPPHNEQFF. The CDR3, as DNA: TGTGCCAGCAGCTTAGGGCCCCCCCCTCACAATGAGCAGTTCTTC.

This clone was recorded only once. The V and J genes are TRBV3-1 (or the pseudogene TRBV3-2) and TRBJ2-5; the D gene is possibly TRBD2 (6 bases). Germline CDR1 LGHDT, CDR2 YNNKEL (reference sequence). The CDR3 is 15 amino acids. Trimming removed 4 bases at V and 2 bases at J, with 14 bases between. The chain's CDR3 is CASSLWEAVQETQYF. The CDR3 region has the DNA TGTGCCAGCAGCCTCTGGGAGGCGGTGCAAGAGACCCAGTACTTC.

The chain joins TRBV19 to TRBJ2-1; 14 nucleotides line up with TRBD2. Germline V gene lookup returns CDR1 LNHDA and CDR2 SQIVND (reference sequence). V was pared by 2 bases and J by 2 bases, with 8 bases of the junction left unmatched. This CDR3 is built from 19 residues. This CDR3 is CASSISGGLAGGPYNEQFF. CDR3 DNA sequence: TGTGCCAGTAGTATAAGCGGTGGACTAGCGGGAGGTCCCTACAATGAGCAGTTCTTC.

CDR3 sequence: CASSATGWGNSPLHF. CDR3 bases: TGTGCCAGCAGCGCGACAGGGTGGGGGAATTCACCCCTCCACTTT. This chain uses TRBV9 with TRBJ1-6, with 7 nucleotides matching TRBD1. Losses at the gene ends were 3 bases for V and 7 bases for J; bases not matched to a gene: 7. Germline-derived CDR1 and CDR2 are SGDLS and YYNGEE. The CDR3 has 15 residues.

Worth noting for this clone: Because the CDR3's place on the DNA is in doubt, the DNA is left out and the CDR3 is given as listed by TCRdb. The V call is TRBV21-1, the J call TRBJ2-7; the DNA was not compared with TRBD1, the D call given in the table. TRBV21-1 is deemed a pseudogene. With termini counted, the CDR3 has 16 amino acids. Here the CDR3 reads CASSKVAQGASYEQYF.

The chain carries TRBV12-5 and TRBJ1-2; D is perhaps TRBD1 (5 bases). Germline CDR1 reads LGHNT; CDR2 reads FRNRAP. CDR3 length: 13 amino acids. Trimming removed 6 bases at V and 0 bases at J, with 8 bases between. The CDR3 loop reads CASGGGSNYGYTF. The CDR3 region has the DNA TGTGCTAGTGGGGGGGGTTCTAACTATGGCTACACCTTC.

The chain carries TRBV29-1 and TRBJ1-1, with D uncertain. V lost 1 base to trimming and J lost 0 bases, with 6 bases between them. Germline lookup yields CDR1 SQVTM and CDR2 ANQGSEA. The CDR3 extends over 13 amino acids. CDR3 sequence: CSVEGALNTEAFF. The CDR3 DNA reads as TGCAGCGTTGAAGGGGCTTTGAACACTGAAGCTTTCTTT.

This clone was recorded once. The chain carries TRBV7-9 and TRBJ2-1, with 9 positions matching TRBD2. Germline loops: CDR1 SEHNR, CDR2 FQNEAQ (reference sequence). J lost 8 bases, V lost 2 bases, and 13 bases had no gene match. The CDR3 sequence is 17 residues long. CDR3 in DNA: TGTGCCAGCAGCTTATCACGGGGCGGGAGGGCCGAGGATGAGCAGTTCTTC. Encoded protein: CASSLSRGGRAEDEQFF.

The chain uses TRBV24-1 and TRBJ1-2; TRBD1 matches 7 bases. Germline V gives CDR1 KGHDR, CDR2 SFDVKD. J gave up 5 bases and V 4 bases, and 9 bases lay outside the gene matches. The CDR3 totals 15 residues. DNA of the CDR3: TGTGCCACCAGTGACCCTCAGGGGGGACAGTATGGCTACACCTTC. This codes for CATSDPQGGQYGYTF.

The V and J genes are TRBV5-1 and TRBJ2-7, with 11 bases identical to TRBD1. The CDR3 sequence is 14 residues long. J lost 4 bases, V lost 3 bases, and 3 bases had no gene match. CDR1 SGHRS and CDR2 YFSETQ come from the germline V gene. Here the CDR3 DNA reads TGCGCCAGCAGCTCGGACAGGGGGCGTTACGAGCAGTACTTC. This codes for CASSSDRGRYEQYF. Variable domain in full (rest from reference TRBV5-1 and TRBJ2-7): KAGVTQTPRYLIKTRGQQVTLSCSPISGHRSVSWYQQTPGQGLQFLFEYFSETQRNKGNFPGRFSGRQFSNSRSEMNVSTLELGDSALYLCASSSDRGRYEQYFGPGTRLTVT.

The chain carries TRBV9 and TRBJ2-2; a possible D gene is TRBD2 (6 bases). Germline values: CDR1 SGDLS, CDR2 YYNGEE. Trimming pared 6 bases from V and 1 base from J, leaving 13 bases between. This CDR3 has 15 residues. This CDR3 reads CASTPGLQNTGELFF. The CDR3 DNA sequence: TGTGCCAGCACCCCGGGACTTCAGAACACCGGGGAGCTGTTTTTT.

This clone appeared a single time. The rearrangement uses TRBV29-1 and TRBJ1-3; tentatively, D is TRBD1 (5 bases). Trimming stripped 5 bases from V and 3 bases from J, with 11 bases between. The CDR3 consists of 13 residues. Germline V gene data show CDR1 as SQVTM and CDR2 as ANQGSEA. CDR3 loop: CSVLDSFGNTIYF. The CDR3 bases are TGCAGCGTTCTCGACAGCTTTGGAAACACCATATATTTT. Using reference TRBV29-1 and TRBJ1-3 for the parts outside the CDR3, the full variable domain is SAVISQKPSRDICQRGTSLTIQCQVDSQVTMMFWYRQQPGQSLTLIATANQGSEATYESGFVIDKFPISRPNLTFSTLTVSNMSPEDSSIYLCSVLDSFGNTIYFGEGSWLTVV.

The chain has TRBV28 and TRBJ2-1; maybe TRBD2 (6 bases). This CDR3 spans 15 amino acids. With 3 bases removed from V and 3 bases from J, the gap between germline ends came to 12 bases. Germline CDR1 and CDR2: MDHEN and SYDVKM. The CDR3 spells CASSLVAGLYNEQFF. CDR3 DNA: TGTGCCAGCAGTTTGGTGGCGGGACTCTACAATGAGCAGTTCTTC.

This chain links TRBV5-4 with TRBJ1-2; D call uncertain. V was pared by 4 bases and J by 1 base, with 14 bases between. Looked up from germline, CDR1 is SGHNT and CDR2 is YYREEE (reference sequence). The CDR3 consists of 15 residues. CDR3 DNA sequence: TGTGCCAGCAGCACTACCCAGCATAGTAACTATGGCTACACCTTC. Protein: CASSTTQHSNYGYTF.

The V gene is TRBV2, the J gene TRBJ1-1, with no clear D. CDR3 length equals 12 residues. V shed 0 bases and J shed 6 bases, with 5 bases lying between them. Germline values: CDR1 SNHLY, CDR2 FYNNEI. CDR3 loop: CASSEARAEAFF. In nucleotides, the CDR3 is TGTGCCAGCAGTGAAGCGCGGGCTGAAGCTTTCTTT.

The DNA of the CDR3 is TGTGCCAGCAAGGGAGGGGGGGCGAACACAGATACGCAGTATTTT. Protein product: CASKGGGANTDTQYF. This chain joins TRBV21-1 and TRBJ2-3; the table calls TRBD2, which could not be checked here. TRBV21-1 is labeled a pseudogene. The CDR3 loop spans 15 amino acids.

The CDR3 nucleotides are TGTGCCAGTTCCCTCCGCCAGGGAATTTATTCGGCCCTCCACTTT. This codes for CASSLRQGIYSALHF. The chain recombines TRBV11-2 with TRBJ1-6; maybe TRBD1 (5 bases). From germline, CDR1 is SGHAT and CDR2 FQNNGV. The CDR3 length is 15 residues. V lost 9 bases, J lost 14 bases, and 26 bases lay in between.

The chain links TRBV28 to TRBJ2-4; 7 bases fit TRBD1. After removal of 1 base from V and 0 bases from J, the junction contained 15 bases not matched to a gene. CDR3 length: 20 residues. CDR1 is MDHEN, CDR2 SYDVKM, per germline. As DNA, the CDR3 is TGTGCCAGCAGTTTATTTGGTGGGCAGACAGGGAGCCTAGCCAAAAACATTCAGTACTTC. This codes for CASSLFGGQTGSLAKNIQYF.

The chain is built from TRBV4-2 and TRBJ1-6; D remains unclear. Germline V gives CDR1 LGHNA, CDR2 YNFKEQ. The CDR3 extends over 14 amino acids. Deletions cut 3 bases from V and 9 bases from J, with 12 bases between. DNA of the CDR3: TGTGCCAGCAGCCATCCCTTGCGGGGTTCACCCCTCCACTTT. It encodes CASSHPLRGSPLHF.

This chain links TRBV10-2 with TRBJ1-3, with 7 nucleotides matching TRBD1. The germline CDR1 and CDR2 sequences are WSHSY and SAAADI. The CDR3 runs 18 residues. V trimming: 3 bases; J trimming: 1 base; junction bases outside the gene matches: 12. The CDR3 loop is CASSERATGKVSGNTIYF. CDR3 sequence (DNA): TGCGCCAGCAGTGAAAGAGCGACAGGGAAGGTATCTGGAAACACCATATATTTT.

V gene TRBV5-6 combines with J gene TRBJ2-3, with D possibly TRBD1 on 6 matching bases. Trimming stripped 3 bases from V and 0 bases from J, with 11 bases between. The CDR3 runs 15 residues. Per germline, CDR1 SGHDT and CDR2 YYEEEE. CDR3 loop: CASSSYRASTDTQYF. The CDR3, as DNA: TGTGCCAGCAGCTCCTACAGGGCTAGCACAGATACGCAGTATTTT.

About this clone: In the same sample, other DNA sequences code for this CDR3. J is TRBJ1-4 and V is TRBV3-1 (or the pseudogene TRBV3-2); 8 positions match TRBD1. V lost 1 base to trimming and J lost 7 bases; unmatched junction nucleotides: 2. Germline V gives CDR1 LGHDT, CDR2 YNNKEL (reference sequence). The CDR3 is made up of 14 amino acids. The CDR3 nucleotides read TGTGCCAGCAGCCAAGGGACAGGGTTTGAAAAACTGTTTTTT. Translation gives CASSQGTGFEKLFF.

The rearrangement joins TRBV9 to TRBJ2-3, with TRBD2 matching over 7 bases. The V gene's germline CDR1 is SGDLS and CDR2 YYNGEE. The CDR3 covers 14 residues. J lost 0 bases, V lost 7 bases, and 5 bases had no gene match. For the CDR3, the DNA is TGTGCCAGCGGGCGGGAGAGTAGCACAGATACGCAGTATTTT. As protein: CASGRESSTDTQYF.

V and J are TRBV19 and TRBJ1-1; D uncertain. Germline CDR1 and CDR2: LNHDA and SQIVND (reference sequence). Trimming stripped 8 bases from V and 6 bases from J, with 13 bases between. This CDR3 has 12 residues. The CDR3 region is CASSGEVPEAFF. For the CDR3, the DNA is TGTGCCAGTTCTGGGGAGGTCCCTGAAGCTTTCTTT.

The count of this clone is one. The chain links TRBV6-1 to TRBJ2-7; tentatively, D is TRBD2 (6 bases). The CDR3 spans 16 residues. Germline assignment: CDR1 MNHNS and CDR2 SASEGT. Trimming took 4 bases from V and 3 from J, leaving 19 bases between them. Here the CDR3 reads CASSVPVGRGDYEQYF. Here the CDR3 DNA reads TGTGCCAGCAGTGTCCCCGTCGGGCGCGGGGACTACGAGCAGTACTTC.